This TCR beta chain came from a study of memory CD4+ T cells and cytomegalovirus serostatus. Findings of the study overall: Each of 60 to 80 CMV-associated TCRbeta sequences occurred in one to five individuals.

CDR3 size: 15 residues. V lost 3 bases to trimming and J lost 4 bases, with 15 bases between them. Germline assignment: CDR1 LGHNA and CDR2 YSLEER. Original data processing: Out-of-frame sequences were removed, leaving 2,204,828 distinct TCRbeta sequences. Repertoires were generated with immunoSEQ multiplex PCR, while TCRdb's copy carries only in-frame clones and drops some. V and J calls and clone size come straight from that table; D and trimming were deduced from the DNA. The table lists approximately 61,000 clones, over 60% of them singletons, with 0.5% to 0.55% in the top ten. The sort gate was single viable CD3+CD4+CD8-CD45RO+ cells for memory CD4+ T cells. This clone has just one count. Its antigen is not identified.

This chain connects TRBV4-3 to TRBJ1-2; tentative D call: TRBD1 (6 bases). The source is an adult in good health and CMV-seronegative. Some clones in this sample may be carry-over from other donors' samples. Sequencing was performed on memory CD4+ T cells from blood. CDR3 amino acids: CASSHDLQGLYGYTF. The DNA for the CDR3 is TGCGCCAGCAGCCACGATCTACAGGGCCTCTATGGCTACACCTTC.